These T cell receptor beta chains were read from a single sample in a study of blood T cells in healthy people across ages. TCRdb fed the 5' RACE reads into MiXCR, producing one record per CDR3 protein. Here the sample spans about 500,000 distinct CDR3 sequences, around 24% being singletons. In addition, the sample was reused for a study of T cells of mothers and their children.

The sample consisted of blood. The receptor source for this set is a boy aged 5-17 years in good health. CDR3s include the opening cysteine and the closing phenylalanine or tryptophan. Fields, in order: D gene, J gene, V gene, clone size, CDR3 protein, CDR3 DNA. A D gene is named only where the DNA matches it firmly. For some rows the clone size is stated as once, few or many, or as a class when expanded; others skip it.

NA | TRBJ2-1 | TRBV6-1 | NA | CATYWGGTGPNEQFF | TGTGCCACCTACTGGGGGGGGACAGGCCCCAATGAGCAGTTCTTC
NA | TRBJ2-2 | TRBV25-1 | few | CASSVTDTGELFF | TGTGCCAGCAGTGTTACAGACACCGGGGAGCTGTTTTTT
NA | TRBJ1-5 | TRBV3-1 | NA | CASSQEGGSNQPQHF | TGTGCCAGCAGCCAAGAGGGGGGGAGCAATCAGCCCCAGCATTTT
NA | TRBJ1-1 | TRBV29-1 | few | CSVNRGGGNTEAFF | TGCAGCGTCAACCGGGGAGGGGGGAACACTGAAGCTTTCTTT
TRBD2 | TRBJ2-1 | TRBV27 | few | CASSLQGLGNEQFF | TGTGCCAGCAGTTTACAGGGACTAGGCAATGAGCAGTTCTTC
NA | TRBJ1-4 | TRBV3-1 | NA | CASNRGEKLFF | TGTGCCAGCAACCGGGGAGAAAAACTGTTTTTT
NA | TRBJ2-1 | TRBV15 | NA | CATRGLGPYNEQFF | TGTGCCACCAGGGGGTTAGGTCCCTACAATGAGCAGTTCTTC
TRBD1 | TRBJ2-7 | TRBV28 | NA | CASSSMGRGRSYEQYF | TGTGCCAGCAGTTCTATGGGCAGGGGGCGATCCTACGAGCAGTACTTC
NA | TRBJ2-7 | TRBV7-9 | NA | CASSLQDYEQYF | TGTGCCAGCAGCTTACAAGACTACGAGCAGTACTTC
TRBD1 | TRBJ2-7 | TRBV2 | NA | CASRGQVQSEQYF | TGTGCCAGCAGGGGACAGGTACAGAGCGAGCAGTACTTC
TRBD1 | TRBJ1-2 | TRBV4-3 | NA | CASIPDRDVYGYTF | TGCGCCAGCATTCCCGACAGGGATGTCTATGGCTACACCTTC
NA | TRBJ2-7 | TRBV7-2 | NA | CASSSLRLEADGSYEQYF | TGTGCCAGCAGCTCCTTAAGACTTGAAGCGGACGGCTCCTACGAGCAGTACTTC
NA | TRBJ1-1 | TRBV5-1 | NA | CASSFTFSTELMNTEAFF | TGCGCCAGCAGCTTCACCTTCTCGACAGAGTTAATGAACACTGAAGCTTTCTTT
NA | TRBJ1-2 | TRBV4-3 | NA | CASSQDPTVDYGYTF | TGCGCCAGCAGCCAAGATCCCACAGTGGACTATGGCTACACCTTC
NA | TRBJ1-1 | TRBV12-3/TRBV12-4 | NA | CASSFGQTNTEAFF | TGTGCCAGCAGTTTCGGGCAAACAAACACTGAAGCTTTCTTT
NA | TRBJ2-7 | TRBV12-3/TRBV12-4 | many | CASSPFGYEQYF | TGTGCCAGCAGCCCTTTCGGGTACGAGCAGTACTTC
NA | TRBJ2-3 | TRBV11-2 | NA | CASSSLFGEIGSADTQYF | TGTGCCAGCAGCTCACTATTCGGGGAGATCGGTTCAGCAGATACGCAGTATTTT
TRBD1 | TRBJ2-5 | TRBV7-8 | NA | CASSPRTGTGFVETQYF | TGTGCCAGCAGCCCGCGAACCGGGACAGGGTTTGTGGAGACCCAGTACTTC
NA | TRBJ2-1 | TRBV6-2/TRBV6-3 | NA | CASTARDGNEQFF | TGTGCCAGCACGGCCAGGGATGGCAATGAGCAGTTCTTC
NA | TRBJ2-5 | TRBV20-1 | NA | CSGGGTQYF | TGCAGTGGCGGTGGGACCCAGTACTTC
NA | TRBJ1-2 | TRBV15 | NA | CATSREGGVLSYGYTF | TGTGCCACCAGCAGAGAGGGGGGGGTGCTGAGCTATGGCTACACCTTC
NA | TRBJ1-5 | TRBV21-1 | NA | CASSNMAAGNQPQHF | TGTGCCAGCAGCAATATGGCAGCTGGGAATCAGCCCCAGCATTTT
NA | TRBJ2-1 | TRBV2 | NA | CASSNTRFDEQFF | TGTGCCAGCAGCAACACTAGATTCGATGAGCAGTTCTTC
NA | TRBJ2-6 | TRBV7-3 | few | CASSLLGSSGANVLTF | TGTGCCAGCAGCTTACTCGGATCCTCTGGGGCCAACGTCCTGACTTTC
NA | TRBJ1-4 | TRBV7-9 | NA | CASNPIEKLFF | TGTGCCAGCAACCCGATCGAAAAACTGTTTTTT
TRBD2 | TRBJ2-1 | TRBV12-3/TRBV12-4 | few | CASSLPGGNNEQFF | TGTGCCAGCAGTTTACCGGGAGGGAACAATGAGCAGTTCTTC
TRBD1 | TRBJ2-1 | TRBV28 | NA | CASTTGTGVNEQFF | TGTGCCAGCACCACAGGGACAGGGGTCAATGAGCAGTTCTTC
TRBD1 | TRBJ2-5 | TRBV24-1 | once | CATSDLRGQAETQYF | TGTGCCACCAGTGATTTGCGGGGACAGGCGGAGACCCAATACTTC
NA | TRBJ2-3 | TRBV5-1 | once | CASTFSGGPTDTQYF | TGCGCCAGCACCTTTTCCGGGGGTCCCACAGATACGCAGTATTTT
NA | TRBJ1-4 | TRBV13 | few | CASSLRQASNEKLFF | TGTGCCAGCAGCTTAAGACAGGCCAGTAATGAAAAACTGTTTTTT
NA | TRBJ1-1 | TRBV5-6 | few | CASSFGLGDAEVFF | TGTGCCAGCAGCTTCGGCTTGGGAGATGCTGAAGTTTTCTTT